This T cell receptor beta chain was observed in a study of blood T cell repertoires in COVID-19. Per the authors' pipeline: Amplification with reference gene primers provided the estimates of nucleated cell counts. TCRdb's table, derived via immunoSEQ multiplex PCR, lists solely in-frame clones and lacks some. D and trimming were read from the DNA, whereas the V and J calls and clone size are those reported in that table. The sample carries some 510,000 clones, roughly 90% recorded once. Cohort 3 recovered donors had two negative PCRs, clearance, or symptom resolution. The CDR3 extends over 15 amino acids. From germline, CDR1 is MGHRA and CDR2 YSYEKL. V shed 4 bases and J 6 bases; nucleotides not matched to a gene: 8.

This rearrangement joins TRBV4-1 to TRBJ1-4, with 7 bases fitting TRBD1. The specimen sequenced was PBMCs or T cells enriched from blood (not recorded which). This TCR was recovered from a middle-aged woman who had recovered from COVID-19. In DNA, the CDR3 is TGCGCCAGCAGCCTAACAGGGGCGAGGTATGAAAAACTGTTTTTT. This codes for CASSLTGARYEKLFF.